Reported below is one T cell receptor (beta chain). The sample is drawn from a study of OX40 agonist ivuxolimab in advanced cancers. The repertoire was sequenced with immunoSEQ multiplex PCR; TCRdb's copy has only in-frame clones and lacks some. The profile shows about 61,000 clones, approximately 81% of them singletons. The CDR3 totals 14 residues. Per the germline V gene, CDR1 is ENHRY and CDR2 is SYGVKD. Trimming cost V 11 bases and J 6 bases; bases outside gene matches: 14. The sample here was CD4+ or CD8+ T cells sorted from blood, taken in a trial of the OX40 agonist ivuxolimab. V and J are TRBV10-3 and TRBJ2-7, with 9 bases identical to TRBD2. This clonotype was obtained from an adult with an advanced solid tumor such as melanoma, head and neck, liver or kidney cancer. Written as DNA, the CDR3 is TGTGCCTCAACCGGGGTAGCGGGAGTTAGCGAGCAGTACTTC. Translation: CASTGVAGVSEQYF.